These 4 T cell receptor beta chains originate from one sample sequenced in a study of T cells in localized non-small cell lung cancer. Produced via immunoSEQ multiplex PCR; TCRdb's table is partial and in-frame only. The table shows about 74,000 clones, with about four fifths occurring only once. The sequenced sample was peripheral blood, obtained before any cancer treatment. These receptors all come from a female donor older than 55 with stage I lung adenocarcinoma.

This clone was recorded at least ten times. V and J are TRBV5-4 and TRBJ1-2, with D maybe TRBD1 (5 bases). Germline lookup yields CDR1 SGHNT and CDR2 YYREEE (reference sequence). V gave up 1 base and J gave up 8 bases, with 21 bases separating them. The CDR3 spans 16 residues. CDR3 amino acids: CASSLLSGTRSKGYTF. For the CDR3, the DNA is TGTGCCAGCAGCTTGTTGTCGGGGACCCGGTCTAAGGGCTACACCTTC.

The V and J genes are TRBV5-1 and TRBJ2-1; D not resolved. Between the trimmed V and J ends, which lost 5 bases and 0 bases, there was a span of 12 bases. The germline V gene has CDR1 SGHRS and CDR2 YFSETQ. This CDR3 spans 15 amino acids. CDR3 region: CASRIDGPSYNEQFF. In DNA, the CDR3 is TGCGCCAGCAGGATCGACGGACCCTCCTACAATGAGCAGTTCTTC.

This clone was seen a handful of times. V is TRBV7-9 and J is TRBJ2-1; tentative D call: TRBD1 (5 bases). The CDR3 is 14 amino acids. Germline V gene lookup returns CDR1 SEHNR and CDR2 FQNEAQ (reference sequence). V was cut by 6 bases and J by 5 bases, with 14 bases left in between. The CDR3 loop is CASRPFTGNNEQFF. The DNA of the CDR3 is TGTGCCAGCAGACCTTTTACAGGAAACAATGAGCAGTTCTTC.

This chain joins TRBV9 and TRBJ2-6; unclear D gene. Trimming stripped 0 bases from V and 4 bases from J, with 2 bases between. Per germline, CDR1 SGDLS and CDR2 YYNGEE. The CDR3 is 13 amino acids. This CDR3 is CASSVGGANVLTF. CDR3 bases: TGTGCCAGCAGCGTAGGGGGGGCCAACGTCCTGACTTTC.